This T cell receptor (beta chain) originates from a study of CD8 T cells in Susac syndrome. In germline, CDR1 is MGHDK, CDR2 SYGVNS. The CDR3 length is 15 residues. V was clipped by 7 bases and J by 4 bases, with 17 bases between them. The RNA input was about 0.45 to 1 ug, and it was reverse transcribed with random hexamers. Multiplex immunoSEQ PCR targeted 54 Vbeta and 13 Jbeta TCR beta segments. Via MiXCR, TCRdb re-called the immunoSEQ multiplex PCR reads, giving one row per CDR3 protein. The sample carries roughly 130,000 distinct CDR3 sequences, about 95% recorded once. The chain has TRBV25-1 and TRBJ2-1; D perhaps matches TRBD2 (6 bases). Sequencing used CD4+ T cells from PBMCs. The sequence came from a human donor in good health. CDR3 in amino acids: CASTPGRGTYNEQFF. The CDR3 DNA reads as TGTGCCAGCACCCCGGGACGGGGGACTTACAATGAGCAGTTCTTC. Based on the CDR3 plus reference TRBV25-1 and TRBJ2-1, the full variable domain is EADIYQTPRYLVIGTGKKITLECSQTMGHDKMYWYQQDPGMELHLIHYSYGVNSTEKGDLSSESTVSRIRTEHFPLTLESARPSHTSQYLCASTPGRGTYNEQFFGPGTRLTVL.